These 19 T cell receptor beta chains were sequenced from one sample in a study of cytomegalovirus exposure and HLA in healthy donors. Primers: 60 Vbeta forward and 13 Jbeta reverse. Using immunoSEQ multiplex PCR, the repertoire was profiled, and TCRdb retains in-frame clones only, with some absent. Its table records tens of thousands of clones. The sample was PBMCs. The receptors were gathered from a woman younger than 45 in good health and CMV-seropositive.

The chain is built from TRBV7-8 and TRBJ2-5; TRBD2 agrees at 8 bases. Looked up from germline, CDR1 is SGHVS and CDR2 is FQNEAQ. The V gene end was trimmed by 3 bases and the J gene end by 0 bases; junction bases not matched to a gene: 9. The CDR3 loop spans 17 amino acids. The CDR3 nucleotides are TGTGCCAGCAGCTTTCGGGGACGACTAGCGTACCAAGAGACCCAGTACTTC. This encodes CASSFRGRLAYQETQYF.

This chain connects TRBV11-3 to TRBJ2-5; weak D call: TRBD2 (6 bases). CDR3 length: 14 residues. Per germline, CDR1 SGHNT and CDR2 YENEEA. V lost 1 base and J lost 3, with 9 bases in between. CDR3 in amino acids: CASSLVRGKETQYF. CDR3 DNA: TGTGCCAGCAGCTTAGTGCGGGGTAAAGAGACCCAGTACTTC.

The CDR3 bases are TGCGCCAGCAGCTTGGGTTTGGTAGCGGGTGGCGAGACCCAGTACTTC. The encoded protein is CASSLGLVAGGETQYF. The genes are TRBV5-1 and TRBJ2-5, with 7 bases that match TRBD2. This CDR3 is 16 amino acids long. After removal of 0 bases from V and 5 bases from J, the junction contained 10 bases not matched to a gene. Germline V gene lookup returns CDR1 SGHRS and CDR2 YFSETQ. The whole variable domain, filled in from reference TRBV5-1 and TRBJ2-5, reads KAGVTQTPRYLIKTRGQQVTLSCSPISGHRSVSWYQQTPGQGLQFLFEYFSETQRNKGNFPGRFSGRQFSNSRSEMNVSTLELGDSALYLCASSLGLVAGGETQYFGPGTRLLVL.

The CDR3 sequence is CAWNRGTEAFF. The CDR3 nucleotides are TGTGCCTGGAACCGAGGCACTGAAGCTTTCTTT. The J gene is TRBJ1-1, the V gene TRBV30; D gene unclear. The CDR3 sequence is 11 residues long. Germline loops: CDR1 GTSNPN, CDR2 SVGIG (reference sequence). The V end was cut by 4 bases, the J end by 4 bases, with 7 bases between.

The chain employs TRBV10-3 and TRBJ1-2; 8 nucleotides agree with TRBD1. Trimming took 6 bases from V and 7 from J; bases not matched to a gene: 10. Germline CDR1 ENHRY, CDR2 SYGVKD. The CDR3 is made up of 14 amino acids. The CDR3 DNA reads as TGTGCCATCAGAGCAATCCAGGGGGCGACTGGCTACACCTTC. Amino acid sequence: CAIRAIQGATGYTF.

This chain uses TRBV18 with TRBJ2-7; D uncertain. Germline V lookup: CDR1 KGHSH, CDR2 LQKENI. Deletions cut 1 base from V and 1 base from J, with 11 bases between. There are 15 residues in the CDR3. The CDR3 here is CASSPRNNRSYEQYF. Here the CDR3 DNA reads TGTGCCAGCTCACCACGTAATAACAGATCCTACGAGCAGTACTTC.

The rearrangement links TRBV2 to TRBJ1-3; D gene uncertain. The V gene's germline CDR1 is SNHLY and CDR2 FYNNEI. Trimming took 4 bases from V and 0 from J, leaving 10 bases between them. The CDR3 has 15 residues. Here the CDR3 reads CASSGETGSGNTIYF. The CDR3 DNA is TGTGCCAGCAGTGGGGAGACGGGCTCTGGAAACACCATATATTTT. Full variable domain (rest looked up from reference TRBV2 and TRBJ1-3): EPEVTQTPSHQVTQMGQEVILRCVPISNHLYFYWYRQILGQKVEFLVSFYNNEISEKSEIFDDQFSVERPDGSNFTLKIRSTKLEDSAMYFCASSGETGSGNTIYFGEGSWLTVV.

The chain joins TRBV6-1 to TRBJ1-5; no firm D call. V was trimmed by 10 bases and J by 9 bases, leaving 19 bases between them. The CDR3 runs 13 residues. Looked up from germline, CDR1 is MNHNS and CDR2 is SASEGT. The CDR3 reads CATLLAFSAPQHF. The DNA for the CDR3 is TGTGCCACCCTCCTAGCTTTTTCAGCGCCCCAGCATTTT.

The chain carries TRBV4-1 and TRBJ2-1, with D maybe TRBD2 (6 bases). Germline V gene data show CDR1 as MGHRA and CDR2 as YSYEKL. Between the trimmed V and J ends, which lost 0 bases and 8 bases, there was a span of 11 bases. The CDR3 is 14 amino acids. CDR3 DNA sequence: TGCGCCAGCAGCCAAGATCGGGACTTAGATGAGCAGTTCTTC. This encodes CASSQDRDLDEQFF.

The rearrangement uses TRBV6-5 and TRBJ2-1, with D perhaps TRBD2 (5 bases). Germline V gives CDR1 MNHEY, CDR2 SVGAGI. The CDR3 contains 14 residues. V was pared by 5 bases and J by 7 bases, with 15 bases between. CDR3 in amino acids: CASSPRYGGNEQFF. The DNA of the CDR3 is TGTGCCAGCAGTCCGAGGTACGGCGGGAATGAGCAGTTCTTC.

V usage is TRBV28 and J usage is TRBJ2-7; D may be TRBD1 (6 bases). CDR3 length: 14 amino acids. Between the trimmed V and J ends, which lost 6 bases and 2 bases, there was a span of 14 bases. The germline V gene has CDR1 MDHEN and CDR2 SYDVKM. Written as DNA, the CDR3 is TGTGCCAGCAGGAAGACAGGTGGGGCCTACGAGCAGTACTTC. As protein: CASRKTGGAYEQYF.

V usage is TRBV7-9 and J usage is TRBJ1-1; D uncertain. CDR3 size: 12 residues. CDR1 is SEHNR and CDR2 is FQNEAQ in the germline V gene (reference sequence). The V and J ends lost 5 bases and 1 base respectively, with 5 bases between them. The CDR3 region has the DNA TGTGCCAGCAGCCACGGGAACACTGAAGCTTTCTTT. Translated, it gives CASSHGNTEAFF.

The rearrangement links TRBV19 to TRBJ1-5; 11 nucleotides line up with TRBD1. The V gene end was trimmed by 4 bases and the J gene end by 0 bases; junction bases not matched to a gene: 8. Germline lookup yields CDR1 LNHDA and CDR2 SQIVND (reference sequence). The CDR3 extends over 18 amino acids. For the CDR3, the DNA is TGTGCCAGTAGTAATTGGGGGACAGGGGGTTTTAGCAATCAGCCCCAGCATTTT. It is translated as CASSNWGTGGFSNQPQHF.

This chain connects TRBV30 to TRBJ2-6; D perhaps matches TRBD1 (5 bases). The CDR3 loop spans 13 amino acids. The germline V gene encodes CDR1 GTSNPN and CDR2 SVGIG (reference sequence). V dropped 8 bases and J dropped 2 bases, with 10 bases sitting between them. The DNA for the CDR3 is TGTGCCGCTCAGGGTGCTGGGGCCAACGTCCTGACTTTC. Encoded protein: CAAQGAGANVLTF.

The J gene is TRBJ1-5, the V gene TRBV7-2, with D maybe TRBD1 (5 bases). This CDR3 region has 14 residues. V lost 0 bases and J lost 6, with 9 bases in between. Germline CDR1 SGHTA, CDR2 FQGNSA. In DNA, the CDR3 is TGTGCCAGCAGCTTAGCGGGCAGGGCTCAGCCCCAGCATTTT. Residues: CASSLAGRAQPQHF. Complete variable domain (other parts from reference TRBV7-2 and TRBJ1-5): GAGVSQSPSNKVTEKGKDVELRCDPISGHTALYWYRQSLGQGLEFLIYFQGNSAPDKSGLPSDRFSAERTGGSVSTLTIQRTQQEDSAVYLCASSLAGRAQPQHFGDGTRLSIL.

The rearrangement links TRBV5-4 to TRBJ1-1, with D possibly matching TRBD1 (6 bases). CDR1 is SGHNT and CDR2 is YYREEE in the germline V gene (reference sequence). This CDR3 comprises 15 residues. The V end lost 1 base, the J end lost 1 base, and 11 bases lay between the germline ends. The CDR3 is CASSLPDRRNTEAFF. The CDR3 DNA reads TGTGCCAGCAGCTTGCCAGACAGGAGGAACACTGAAGCTTTCTTT.

The CDR3 here is CASSLDPGQNPGYF. CDR3 nucleotide sequence: TGTGCCAGCAGCTTAGACCCTGGACAGAACCCGGGGTACTTC. V and J are TRBV7-2 and TRBJ2-5, with a weak D call TRBD1 (6 bases). V was shortened by 1 base and J by 13 bases, with 19 bases between the two germline ends. This CDR3 has 14 amino acids. Germline V gives CDR1 SGHTA, CDR2 FQGNSA.

The chain employs TRBV5-1 and TRBJ2-1; a weak D match, TRBD1 (5 bases). V was cut by 4 bases and J by 7 bases, with 6 bases left in between. This CDR3 is built from 11 residues. The germline CDR1 and CDR2 sequences are SGHRS and YFSETQ. CDR3 region: CASSQGNEQFF. CDR3 DNA: TGCGCCAGCAGCCAGGGTAATGAGCAGTTCTTC. Based on the CDR3 plus reference TRBV5-1 and TRBJ2-1, the full variable domain is KAGVTQTPRYLIKTRGQQVTLSCSPISGHRSVSWYQQTPGQGLQFLFEYFSETQRNKGNFPGRFSGRQFSNSRSEMNVSTLELGDSALYLCASSQGNEQFFGPGTRLTVL.

The rearrangement links TRBV6-6 to TRBJ1-5, with D possibly being TRBD1 (6 bases). V lost 4 bases, J lost 6 bases, and 13 bases lay in between. The CDR3 totals 14 residues. The V gene's germline CDR1 is MNHNY and CDR2 SVGAGI (reference sequence). The CDR3 is CASSSTGPGQPQHF. The CDR3 DNA sequence: TGTGCCAGCAGTTCGACAGGTCCGGGTCAGCCCCAGCATTTT.